The rows below give T cell receptor beta chains drawn from one sample of a study of shared clonotypes between healthy human individuals. Profiling relied on immunoSEQ multiplex PCR, and the TCRdb table lists in-frame clones only, not all of them. The sample records approximately 2,000,000 clones, about nine tenths being singletons. The sequenced material came from naive CD4+ T cells from PBMCs. The receptors originated from a man between 18 and 35 years old in good health. Some clones in this sample may be carry-over from other donors' samples. The CDR3 runs from the conserved cysteine through the conserved F or W. D genes are given only for firm matches. The listing skips clone size in some rows; elsewhere it reads once, few, many or a size class.

j_call v_call d_call cdr3_length clone_size cdr3_nt cdr3_aa
TRBJ2-5 TRBV19 TRBD2 16 once TGTGCCAGTAGTCCCGGACTAGCGGGGGCCGGGGAGACCCAGTACTTC CASSPGLAGAGETQYF
TRBJ2-7 TRBV28 TRBD2 14 . TGTGCCAGCAAATCAGGACTAGCGATCTACGAGCAGTACTTC CASKSGLAIYEQYF
TRBJ2-1 TRBV19 . 15 . TGTGCCAGTAGTATACAGGGGGGCTCCTACAATGAGCAGTTCTTC CASSIQGGSYNEQFF
TRBJ1-4 TRBV28 TRBD1 19 . TGTGCCAGCACCGATAGACAGGGCTACTTACTCAGGGCTAATGAAAAACTGTTTTTT CASTDRQGYLLRANEKLFF
TRBJ1-1 TRBV7-8 . 15 once TGTGCCAGCAGCTTAGCGGAACTTATGAACACTGAAGCTTTCTTT CASSLAELMNTEAFF
TRBJ2-1 TRBV4-1 . 15 . TGCGCCAGCAGCCGACCCCACCGCCCGGCCGATGAGCAGTTCTTC CASSRPHRPADEQFF
TRBJ2-5 TRBV7-2 . 15 once TGTGCCAGCAGCTTAGCCGGGACCTTCCAAGAGACCCAGTACTTC CASSLAGTFQETQYF
TRBJ1-1 TRBV5-1 . 13 . TGCGCCAGCAGTGCCACCTCCCGGGGTGAAGCTTTCTTT CASSATSRGEAFF
TRBJ2-7 TRBV28 . 12 . TGTGCCAGCAATCGGAGAACCTACGAGCAGTACTTC CASNRRTYEQYF
TRBJ2-7 TRBV9 . 15 . TGTGCCAGCAGCCCCCATCGGGTAGCCTCCTACGAGCAGTACTTC CASSPHRVASYEQYF
TRBJ1-2 TRBV7-2 TRBD1 14 few TGTGCCAGCAGCTTAGGACAGGGTGGCTATGGCTACACCTTC CASSLGQGGYGYTF
TRBJ1-2 TRBV30 . 12 once TGTGCCTGCAGCTCAGGGACCTATGGCTACACCTTC CACSSGTYGYTF
TRBJ1-6 TRBV27 . 14 . TGTGCCAGCAGTTTATCGGCCGTAAATTCACCCCTCCACTTT CASSLSAVNSPLHF
TRBJ2-1 TRBV5-4 . 15 . TGTGCCAGCAGCCGGGCTCCCCGGAAGAACAATGAGCAGTTCTTC CASSRAPRKNNEQFF
TRBJ1-2 TRBV20-1 . 11 once TGCAGTGGGCACAGGTCCTATGGCTACACCTTC CSGHRSYGYTF
TRBJ2-1 TRBV7-9 . 11 . TGTGCCAGCAGCCCCGTGAATGAGCAGTTCTTC CASSPVNEQFF
TRBJ2-7 TRBV7-9 . 14 . TGTGCCAGCAGCTTCCAATGGGGGACCTACGAGCAGTACTTC CASSFQWGTYEQYF